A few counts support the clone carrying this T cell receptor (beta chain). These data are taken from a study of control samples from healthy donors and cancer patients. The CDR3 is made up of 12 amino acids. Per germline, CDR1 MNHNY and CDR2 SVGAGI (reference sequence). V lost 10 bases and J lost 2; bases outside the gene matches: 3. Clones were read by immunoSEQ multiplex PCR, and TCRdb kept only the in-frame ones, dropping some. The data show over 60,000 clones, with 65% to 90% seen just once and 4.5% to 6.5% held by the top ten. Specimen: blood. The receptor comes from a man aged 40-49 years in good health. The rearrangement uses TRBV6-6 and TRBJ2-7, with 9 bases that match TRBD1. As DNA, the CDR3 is TGTGCCACGGGGACAGGGACCTACGAGCAGTACTTC. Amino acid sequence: CATGTGTYEQYF.